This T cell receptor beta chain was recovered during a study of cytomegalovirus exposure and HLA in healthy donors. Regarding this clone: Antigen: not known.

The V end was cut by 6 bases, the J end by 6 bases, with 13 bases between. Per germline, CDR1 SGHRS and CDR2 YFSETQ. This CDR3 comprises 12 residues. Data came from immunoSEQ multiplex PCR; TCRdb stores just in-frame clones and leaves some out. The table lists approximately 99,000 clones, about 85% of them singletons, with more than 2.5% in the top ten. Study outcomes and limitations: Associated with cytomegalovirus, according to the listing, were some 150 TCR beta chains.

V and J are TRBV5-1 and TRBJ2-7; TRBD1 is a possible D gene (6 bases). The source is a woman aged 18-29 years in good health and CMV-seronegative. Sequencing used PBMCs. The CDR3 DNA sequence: TGCGCCAGCAACCACAGGGACGGCGAGCAGTACTTC. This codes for CASNHRDGEQYF.